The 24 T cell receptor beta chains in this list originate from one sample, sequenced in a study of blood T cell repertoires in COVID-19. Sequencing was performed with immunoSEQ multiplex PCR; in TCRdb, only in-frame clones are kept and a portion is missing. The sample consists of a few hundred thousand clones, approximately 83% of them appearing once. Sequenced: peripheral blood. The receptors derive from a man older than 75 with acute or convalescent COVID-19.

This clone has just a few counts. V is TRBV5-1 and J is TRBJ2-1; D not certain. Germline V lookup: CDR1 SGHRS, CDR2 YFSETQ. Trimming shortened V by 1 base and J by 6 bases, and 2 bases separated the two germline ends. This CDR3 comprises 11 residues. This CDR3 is CASSLLNEQFF. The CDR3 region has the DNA TGCGCCAGCAGCTTGCTCAATGAGCAGTTCTTC. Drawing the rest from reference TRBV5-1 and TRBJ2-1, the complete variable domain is KAGVTQTPRYLIKTRGQQVTLSCSPISGHRSVSWYQQTPGQGLQFLFEYFSETQRNKGNFPGRFSGRQFSNSRSEMNVSTLELGDSALYLCASSLLNEQFFGPGTRLTVL.

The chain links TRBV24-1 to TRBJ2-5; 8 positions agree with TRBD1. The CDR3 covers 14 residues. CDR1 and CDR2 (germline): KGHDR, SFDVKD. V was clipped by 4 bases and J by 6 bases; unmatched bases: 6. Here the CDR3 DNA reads TGTGCCACCAGTGAAACAGGGGGTCTACAGACCCAGTACTTC. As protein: CATSETGGLQTQYF.

The DNA for the CDR3 is TGTGCCAGCAGGCTCGGGGTGGCGCAGTATTTT. It specifies CASRLGVAQYF. The rearrangement links TRBV6-5 to TRBJ2-3, with a tentative D call TRBD2 (5 bases). Trimming left V 6 bases short and J 10 bases short, with 11 bases between. This CDR3 comprises 11 residues. Germline CDR1 reads MNHEY; CDR2 reads SVGAGI.

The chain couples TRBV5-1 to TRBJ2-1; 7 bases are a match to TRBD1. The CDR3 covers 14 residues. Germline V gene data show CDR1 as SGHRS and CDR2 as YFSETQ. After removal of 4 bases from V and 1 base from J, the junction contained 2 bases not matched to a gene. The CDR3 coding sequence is TGCGCCAGCAGCCAGGGGGTATCCTACAATGAGCAGTTCTTC. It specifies CASSQGVSYNEQFF.

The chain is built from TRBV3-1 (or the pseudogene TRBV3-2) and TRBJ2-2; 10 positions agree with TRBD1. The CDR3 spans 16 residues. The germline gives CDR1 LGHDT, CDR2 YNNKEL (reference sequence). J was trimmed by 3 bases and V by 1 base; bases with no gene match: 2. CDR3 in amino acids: CASSQGDRGYTGELFF. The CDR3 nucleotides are TGTGCCAGCAGCCAAGGGGACAGGGGATACACCGGGGAGCTGTTTTTT.

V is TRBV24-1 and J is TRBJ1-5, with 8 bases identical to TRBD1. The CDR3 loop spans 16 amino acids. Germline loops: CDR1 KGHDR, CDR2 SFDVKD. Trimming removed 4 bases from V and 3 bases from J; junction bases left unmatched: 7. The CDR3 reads CATSEGTGFPNQPQHF. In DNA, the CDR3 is TGTGCCACCAGTGAAGGGACAGGTTTCCCCAATCAGCCCCAGCATTTT.

As DNA, the CDR3 is TGTGCCATCAATCGGGACAGCACTCGAAACACCATATATTTT. As protein: CAINRDSTRNTIYF. This chain links TRBV10-3 with TRBJ1-3; TRBD1 aligns across 7 bases. This CDR3 is built from 14 residues. Germline V lookup: CDR1 ENHRY, CDR2 SYGVKD. V lost 7 bases and J lost 5; bases outside the gene matches: 8.

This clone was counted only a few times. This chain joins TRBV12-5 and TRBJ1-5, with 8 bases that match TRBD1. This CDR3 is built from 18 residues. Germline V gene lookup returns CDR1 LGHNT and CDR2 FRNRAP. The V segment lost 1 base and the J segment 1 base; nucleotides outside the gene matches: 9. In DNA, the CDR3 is TGTGCTAGTGGTTTGGGTTCCTGGACAGGGAGAAGCAATCAGCCCCAGCATTTT. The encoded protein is CASGLGSWTGRSNQPQHF.

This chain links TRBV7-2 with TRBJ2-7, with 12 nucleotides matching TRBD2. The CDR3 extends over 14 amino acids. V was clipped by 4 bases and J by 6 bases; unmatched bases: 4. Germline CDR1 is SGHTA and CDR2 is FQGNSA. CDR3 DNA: TGTGCCAGCAGCTCGACTAGCGGGGGCATCGAGCAGTACTTC. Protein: CASSSTSGGIEQYF.

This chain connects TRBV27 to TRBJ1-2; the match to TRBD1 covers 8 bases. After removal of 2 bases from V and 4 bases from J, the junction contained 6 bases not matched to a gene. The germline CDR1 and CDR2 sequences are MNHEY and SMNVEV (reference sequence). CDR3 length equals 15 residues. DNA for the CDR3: TGTGCCAGCAGTTTACGACAGGGGTTCCTCTATGGCTACACCTTC. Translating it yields CASSLRQGFLYGYTF.

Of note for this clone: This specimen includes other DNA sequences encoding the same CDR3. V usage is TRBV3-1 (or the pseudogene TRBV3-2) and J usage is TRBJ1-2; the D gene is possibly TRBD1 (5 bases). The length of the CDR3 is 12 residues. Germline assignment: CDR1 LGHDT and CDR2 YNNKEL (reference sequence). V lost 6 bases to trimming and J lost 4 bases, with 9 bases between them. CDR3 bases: TGTGCCAGCAGTCCCGGGGGCTATGGCTACACCTTC. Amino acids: CASSPGGYGYTF.

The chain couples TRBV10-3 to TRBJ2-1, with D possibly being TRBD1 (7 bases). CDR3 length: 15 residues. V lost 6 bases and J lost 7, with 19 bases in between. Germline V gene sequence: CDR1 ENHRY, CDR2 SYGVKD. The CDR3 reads CAISQSEGAGNEQFF. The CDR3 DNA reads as TGTGCCATCAGCCAAAGTGAGGGGGCGGGAAATGAGCAGTTCTTC.

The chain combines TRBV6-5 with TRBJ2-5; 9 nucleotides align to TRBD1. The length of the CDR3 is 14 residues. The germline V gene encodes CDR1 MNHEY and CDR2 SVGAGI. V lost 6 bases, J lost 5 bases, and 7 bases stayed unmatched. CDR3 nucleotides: TGTGCCAGCAGCTTAACAGGGGGCGCGGAGACCCAGTACTTC. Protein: CASSLTGGAETQYF.

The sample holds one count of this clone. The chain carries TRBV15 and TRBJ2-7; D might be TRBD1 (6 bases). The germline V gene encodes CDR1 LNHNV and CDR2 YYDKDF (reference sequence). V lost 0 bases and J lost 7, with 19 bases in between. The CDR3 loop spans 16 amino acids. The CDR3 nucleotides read TGTGCCACCAGCAGAGATTACCCCACACAGGGCGGGGAGCAGTACTTC. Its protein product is CATSRDYPTQGGEQYF.

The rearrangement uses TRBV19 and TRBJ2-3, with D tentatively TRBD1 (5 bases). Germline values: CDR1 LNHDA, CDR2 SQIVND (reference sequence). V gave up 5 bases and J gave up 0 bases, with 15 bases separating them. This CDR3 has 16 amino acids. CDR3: CASSFRQYPSTDTQYF. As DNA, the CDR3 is TGTGCCAGTAGTTTTCGACAGTACCCTAGCACAGATACGCAGTATTTT.

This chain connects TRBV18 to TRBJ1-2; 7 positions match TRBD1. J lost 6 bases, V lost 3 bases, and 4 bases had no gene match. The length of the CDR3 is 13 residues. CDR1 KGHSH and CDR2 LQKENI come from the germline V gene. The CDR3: CASSPDRDDGYTF. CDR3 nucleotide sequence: TGTGCCAGCTCACCTGACAGGGACGATGGCTACACCTTC. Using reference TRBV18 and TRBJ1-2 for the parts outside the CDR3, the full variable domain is NAGVMQNPRHLVRRRGQEARLRCSPMKGHSHVYWYRQLPEEGLKFMVYLQKENIIDESGMPKERFSAEFPKEGPSILRIQQVVRGDSAAYFCASSPDRDDGYTFGSGTRLTVV.

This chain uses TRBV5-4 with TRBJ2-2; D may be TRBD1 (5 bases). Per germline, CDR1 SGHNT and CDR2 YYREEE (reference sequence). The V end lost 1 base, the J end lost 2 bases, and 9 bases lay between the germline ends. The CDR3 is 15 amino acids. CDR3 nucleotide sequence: TGTGCCAGCAGCTTGCAGGGAAGAAACACCGGGGAGCTGTTTTTT. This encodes CASSLQGRNTGELFF.

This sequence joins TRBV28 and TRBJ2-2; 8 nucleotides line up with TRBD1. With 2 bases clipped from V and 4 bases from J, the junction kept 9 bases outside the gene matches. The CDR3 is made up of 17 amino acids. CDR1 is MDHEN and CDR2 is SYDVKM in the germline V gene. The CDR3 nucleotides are TGTGCCAGCAGTTTACCAGGACAGGGTTCAGGCACCGGGGAGCTGTTTTTT. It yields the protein CASSLPGQGSGTGELFF. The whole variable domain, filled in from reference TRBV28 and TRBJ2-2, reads DVKVTQSSRYLVKRTGEKVFLECVQDMDHENMFWYRQDPGLGLRLIYFSYDVKMKEKGDIPEGYSVSREKKERFSLILESASTNQTSMYLCASSLPGQGSGTGELFFGEGSRLTVL.

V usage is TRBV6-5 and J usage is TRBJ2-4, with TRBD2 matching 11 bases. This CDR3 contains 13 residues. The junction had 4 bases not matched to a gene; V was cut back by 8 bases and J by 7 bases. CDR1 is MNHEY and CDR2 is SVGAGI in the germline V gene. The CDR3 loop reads CASLAGGGNIQYF. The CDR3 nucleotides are TGTGCCAGCCTAGCGGGGGGAGGGAACATTCAGTACTTC.

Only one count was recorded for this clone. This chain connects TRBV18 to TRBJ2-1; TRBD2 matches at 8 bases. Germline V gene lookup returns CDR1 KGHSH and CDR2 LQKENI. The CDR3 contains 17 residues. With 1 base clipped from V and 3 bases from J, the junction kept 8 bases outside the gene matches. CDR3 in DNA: TGTGCCAGCTCACCACGGGTGAGCGGGGGCCTCTACAATGAGCAGTTCTTC. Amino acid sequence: CASSPRVSGGLYNEQFF.

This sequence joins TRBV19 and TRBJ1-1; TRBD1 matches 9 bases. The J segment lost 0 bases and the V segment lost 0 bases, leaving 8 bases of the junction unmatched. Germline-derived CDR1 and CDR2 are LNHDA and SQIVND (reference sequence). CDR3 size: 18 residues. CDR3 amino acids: CASSIEGTGRIVNTEAFF. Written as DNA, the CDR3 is TGTGCCAGTAGTATAGAGGGGACAGGGAGGATTGTGAACACTGAAGCTTTCTTT.

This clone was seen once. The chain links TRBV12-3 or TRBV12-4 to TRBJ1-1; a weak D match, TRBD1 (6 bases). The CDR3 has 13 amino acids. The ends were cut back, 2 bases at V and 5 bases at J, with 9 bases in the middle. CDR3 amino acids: CASSLNRETEAFF. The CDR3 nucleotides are TGTGCCAGCAGTTTAAACAGGGAGACTGAAGCTTTCTTT.

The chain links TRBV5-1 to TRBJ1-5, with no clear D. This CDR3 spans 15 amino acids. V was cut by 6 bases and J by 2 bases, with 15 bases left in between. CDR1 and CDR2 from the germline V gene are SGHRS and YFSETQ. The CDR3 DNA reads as TGCGCCAGCAAATTAGACCCGGGTGGCAATCAGCCCCAGCATTTT. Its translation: CASKLDPGGNQPQHF.

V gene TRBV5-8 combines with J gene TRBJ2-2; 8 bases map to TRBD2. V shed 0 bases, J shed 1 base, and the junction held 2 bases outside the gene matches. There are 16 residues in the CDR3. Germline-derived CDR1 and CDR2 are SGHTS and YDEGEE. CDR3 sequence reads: CASSLGLAGNTGELFF. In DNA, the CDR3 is TGTGCCAGCAGCTTGGGGCTAGCGGGGAACACCGGGGAGCTGTTTTTT.